The 23 T cell receptor beta chains presented below share a single source sample, sequenced in a study of PD-1 blockade in classical Hodgkin lymphoma. The assay was immunoSEQ multiplex PCR, and TCRdb's table has in-frame clones only and misses some. Here the sample spans roughly 19,000 clones, approximately 84% being singletons. Patients all relapsed after autologous stem cell transplantation, and there was variation in brentuximab vedotin exposure. The sample in question was peripheral blood mononuclear cells (PBMCs), obtained at baseline. These receptors came from a human donor with classical Hodgkin lymphoma.

CDR3: CASSDNLNSPLHF. CDR3 DNA: TGCGCCAGCAGTGATAATCTGAATTCACCCCTCCACTTT. The rearrangement uses TRBV10-1 and TRBJ1-6; D remains unclear. This CDR3 has 13 residues. Trimming pared 3 bases from V and 7 bases from J, leaving 7 bases between. CDR1 is WNHNN and CDR2 is SYGVQD in the germline V gene (reference sequence).

The chain combines TRBV2 with TRBJ1-5; D is unresolved. Germline V gene lookup returns CDR1 SNHLY and CDR2 FYNNEI. V was shortened by 0 bases and J by 2 bases, with 8 bases between the two germline ends. CDR3 length equals 15 residues. The CDR3 region is CASSEARGRNQPQHF. In DNA, the CDR3 is TGTGCCAGCAGTGAAGCTCGCGGTCGCAATCAGCCCCAGCATTTT.

The rearrangement uses TRBV11-3 and TRBJ2-3, with D tentatively TRBD1 (6 bases). This CDR3 is built from 16 residues. V lost 0 bases to trimming and J lost 4 bases, with 14 bases between them. Germline-derived CDR1 and CDR2 are SGHNT and YENEEA. In DNA form, the CDR3 reads TGTGCCAGCAGCTTAGAAGGGACAAGCGGTCCAGATACGCAGTATTTT. As protein: CASSLEGTSGPDTQYF.

The CDR3 DNA is TGTGCCAGCAGTACCTTTGGGCCCTTTATCGAGTTCTTC. It encodes CASSTFGPFIEFF. The chain is built from TRBV6-6 and TRBJ2-1; the D is unclear. The CDR3 extends over 13 amino acids. V dropped 5 bases and J dropped 14 bases, with 19 bases sitting between them. Per germline, CDR1 MNHNY and CDR2 SVGAGI (reference sequence).

The chain joins TRBV4-3 to TRBJ1-2; no firm D call. CDR1 is LGHNA and CDR2 is YSLEER in the germline V gene. This CDR3 region has 14 residues. Trimming took off 2 bases at V and 2 bases at J, with 9 bases between the two ends. The CDR3 DNA reads as TGCGCCAGCAGCCAAAATGACGGGAACTATGGCTACACCTTC. Amino acid sequence: CASSQNDGNYGYTF.

This chain connects TRBV28 to TRBJ1-1; TRBD1 agrees at 7 bases. CDR1 is MDHEN and CDR2 is SYDVKM in the germline V gene. The CDR3 runs to 15 residues. The ends lost 5 bases at V and 4 bases at J; junction bases unmatched: 10. The CDR3 sequence: CASSLQKGAITEAFF. The CDR3 region has the DNA TGTGCCAGCAGTCTTCAAAAGGGGGCGATCACTGAAGCTTTCTTT.

The genes are TRBV12-2 and TRBJ1-2; TRBD1 was called by the table and not checked on the DNA. TRBV12-2 is a known pseudogene. The CDR3 runs 16 residues. Here the CDR3 DNA reads TGTGCAAGTCGCACACGGAACAGGGGGAATAACTATGGCTACACCTTC. Amino acids: CASRTRNRGNNYGYTF.

V gene TRBV7-2 combines with J gene TRBJ2-1, with D unclear. Trimming removed 1 base at V and 7 bases at J, with 14 bases between. From germline, CDR1 is SGHTA and CDR2 FQGNSA. This CDR3 is 15 amino acids long. For the CDR3, the DNA is TGTGCCAGCAGCTTAGTATCCCCTAGGTCGAATGAGCAGTTCTTC. This gives the protein CASSLVSPRSNEQFF.

About this clone itself: This CDR3 is also generated by other DNA sequences in the sample. The rearrangement uses TRBV28 and TRBJ1-2; TRBD1 is a possible D gene (5 bases). Trimming took 3 bases from V and 2 from J, leaving 7 bases between them. CDR1 and CDR2 from the germline V gene are MDHEN and SYDVKM. This CDR3 spans 13 amino acids. The CDR3 DNA follows: TGTGCCAGCAGTTTCGGACAAAACTATGGCTACACCTTC. Its protein product is CASSFGQNYGYTF.

The rearrangement links TRBV30 to TRBJ1-5; the D is unclear. Trimming pared 0 bases from V and 7 bases from J, leaving 10 bases between. The CDR3 covers 13 residues. Germline CDR1 is GTSNPN and CDR2 is SVGIG (reference sequence). The CDR3 DNA follows: TGTGCCTGGAGTGTTGGTGCTGGGCAGCCCCAGCATTTT. This gives the protein CAWSVGAGQPQHF.

As regards this clone: This sequence may be a read error, since a much larger clone differs from it by one base. This specimen includes other DNA sequences encoding the same CDR3. The chain uses TRBV6-1 and TRBJ1-5; D is perhaps TRBD1 (5 bases). The V gene's germline CDR1 is MNHNS and CDR2 SASEGT. V was cut by 9 bases and J by 1 base, with 16 bases left in between. This CDR3 is 15 amino acids long. The CDR3 region is CASSRDSGSNQPQHF. The CDR3 DNA reads as TGTGCCAGTAGCCGGGACTCTGGGAGCAATCAGCCCCAGCATTTT.

V is TRBV11-2 and J is TRBJ2-3; D possibly corresponds to TRBD2 (6 bases). Trimming cost V 6 bases and J 2 bases, with 12 bases left between them. CDR3 length: 14 residues. Germline CDR1 SGHAT, CDR2 FQNNGV. The CDR3 bases are TGTGCCAGCAGATCGGGGGTATTCACAGATACGCAGTATTTT. Translation gives CASRSGVFTDTQYF.

The chain combines TRBV2 with TRBJ2-1; 7 bases line up with TRBD2. The V gene end was trimmed by 5 bases and the J gene end by 10 bases; junction bases not matched to a gene: 8. The CDR3 extends over 13 amino acids. Germline values: CDR1 SNHLY, CDR2 FYNNEI. CDR3 DNA sequence: TGTGCCAGCAGTAATCCGGGACTACAGGAGCAGTTCTTC. It codes for CASSNPGLQEQFF. Variable domain in full (rest from reference TRBV2 and TRBJ2-1): EPEVTQTPSHQVTQMGQEVILRCVPISNHLYFYWYRQILGQKVEFLVSFYNNEISEKSEIFDDQFSVERPDGSNFTLKIRSTKLEDSAMYFCASSNPGLQEQFFGPGTRLTVL.

The genes are TRBV2 and TRBJ1-3, with D perhaps matching TRBD1 (5 bases). Per the germline V gene, CDR1 is SNHLY and CDR2 is FYNNEI. The CDR3 sequence is 13 residues long. V lost 6 bases, J lost 11 bases, and 17 bases lay in between. CDR3 nucleotides: TGTGCCAGCAGGGGGGGACGAAGGCTGGCCATATATTTT. It specifies CASRGGRRLAIYF.

The V call is TRBV19, the J call TRBJ1-3, with D hard to call. Germline V gene data show CDR1 as LNHDA and CDR2 as SQIVND (reference sequence). V lost 5 bases and J lost 2, with 16 bases in between. The CDR3 has 16 amino acids. For the CDR3, the DNA is TGTGCCAGTAGTCCTCTGGCTCGCGCGGCTGGAAACACCATATATTTT. Translating it yields CASSPLARAAGNTIYF.

J is TRBJ2-3 and V is TRBV4-3; D is unclear. The CDR3 has 15 amino acids. Deletions cut 0 bases from V and 2 bases from J, with 9 bases between. Germline V gene sequence: CDR1 LGHNA, CDR2 YSLEER. The CDR3 coding sequence is TGCGCCAGCAGCCAAGATTGGGCGAACACAGATACGCAGTATTTT. Translated: CASSQDWANTDTQYF.

The chain couples TRBV20-1 to TRBJ2-1, with D unclear. The germline gives CDR1 DFQATT, CDR2 SNEGSKA (reference sequence). This CDR3 contains 11 residues. V was clipped by 5 bases and J by 10 bases, with 12 bases between them. This CDR3 reads CSAASVGEQFF. CDR3 DNA sequence: TGCAGTGCTGCTTCGGTAGGCGAGCAGTTCTTC.

The chain is built from TRBV4-2 and TRBJ1-1, with 7 nucleotides matching TRBD1. CDR1 and CDR2 (germline): LGHNA, YNFKEQ. This CDR3 spans 15 amino acids. The J segment lost 5 bases and the V segment lost 0 bases, leaving 6 bases of the junction unmatched. CDR3 DNA: TGTGCCAGCAGCCAAGAGGGAGACAGGGTGACTGAAGCTTTCTTT. It specifies CASSQEGDRVTEAFF.

DNA of the CDR3: TGTGCCAGCAGCTTGCGGGGTACCACCTACGAGCAGTACTTC. This gives the protein CASSLRGTTYEQYF. The chain joins TRBV5-5 to TRBJ2-7; D may be TRBD2 (5 bases). V was clipped by 1 base and J by 2 bases, with 10 bases between them. Germline-derived CDR1 and CDR2 are SGHKS and YYEKEE (reference sequence). This CDR3 has 14 amino acids.

The gene calls are TRBV2 and TRBJ2-3; D might be TRBD2 (6 bases). The germline V gene encodes CDR1 SNHLY and CDR2 FYNNEI. This CDR3 is 14 amino acids long. Between the trimmed V and J ends, which lost 8 bases and 4 bases, there was a span of 16 bases. CDR3 sequence (DNA): TGTGCCAGCGCGGGGCCAACAAGCGCAGATACGCAGTATTTT. Translated: CASAGPTSADTQYF.

The CDR3, as DNA: TGTGCCTGGAGCCAATCGCGAGGGCCTAATGAAAAACTGTTTTTT. Translating it yields CAWSQSRGPNEKLFF. The rearrangement uses TRBV30 and TRBJ1-4; D is uncertain. Trimming took off 3 bases at V and 3 bases at J, with 14 bases between the two ends. The CDR3 sequence is 15 residues long. Germline-derived CDR1 and CDR2 are GTSNPN and SVGIG (reference sequence).

The CDR3 protein is CASSGQLYNEQFF. DNA of the CDR3: TGTGCCAGCAGTGGACAGCTTTACAATGAGCAGTTCTTC. V and J are TRBV2 and TRBJ2-1; D may be TRBD1 (5 bases). CDR3 size: 13 residues. V gave up 4 bases and J gave up 4 bases, with 8 bases separating them. Germline V CDR1 and CDR2: SNHLY, FYNNEI.

The count of this clone is one. The J gene is TRBJ1-3, the V gene TRBV2, with D maybe TRBD1 (6 bases). Trimming cost V 6 bases and J 4 bases, with 10 bases left between them. Germline CDR1 SNHLY, CDR2 FYNNEI. This CDR3 contains 13 residues. CDR3 nucleotides: TGTGCCAGCAGCGGGGGCGGGGGAAACACCATATATTTT. This codes for CASSGGGGNTIYF.